The 17 T cell receptor beta chains listed next were all sequenced from one sample in a study of shared clonotypes between healthy human individuals. Only in-frame clones appear in the TCRdb table, and some are missing; sequencing was by immunoSEQ multiplex PCR. The repertoire has fewer than 800,000 clones, under 95% of them found once; the top ten carry approximately 25%. Terminally differentiated effector memory CD45RA+ cells were excluded from the naive CD8 cells, which were CD45RO-negative and positively selected for CCR7. Sequenced: naive CD8+ T cells sorted from blood. The receptor set was obtained from a man aged 30-40 years in good health.

The genes are TRBV19 and TRBJ2-7; TRBD1 is a possible D gene (7 bases). The CDR3 loop spans 15 amino acids. The V gene's germline CDR1 is LNHDA and CDR2 SQIVND (reference sequence). V was pared by 3 bases and J by 1 base, with 13 bases between. The CDR3 DNA reads TGTGCCAGTAGTATCAGGGGGGAAGTTTCCTACGAGCAGTACTTC. This encodes CASSIRGEVSYEQYF.

The chain uses TRBV29-1 and TRBJ2-1; 9 positions agree with TRBD2. Germline V gene sequence: CDR1 SQVTM, CDR2 ANQGSEA. The trim removed 5 bases at V and 6 bases at J, leaving 11 bases unmatched. This CDR3 spans 15 amino acids. CDR3 sequence (DNA): TGCAGCGTTCCTAATGTGGGCGGGAGGGCCAATGAGCAGTTCTTC. It encodes CSVPNVGGRANEQFF.

The CDR3 DNA reads TGTGCCACCATCTCCTACAATGAGCAGTTCTTC. Residues: CATISYNEQFF. J is TRBJ2-1 and V is TRBV27; no reliable D call. The CDR3 covers 11 residues. Germline CDR1 and CDR2: MNHEY and SMNVEV (reference sequence). V was pared by 10 bases and J by 0 bases, with 4 bases between.

This chain connects TRBV5-1 to TRBJ2-3, with TRBD2 matching over 10 bases. The CDR3 extends over 19 amino acids. V was pared by 1 base and J by 5 bases, with 16 bases of the junction left unmatched. Germline CDR1 and CDR2: SGHRS and YFSETQ. The CDR3 DNA sequence: TGCGCCAGCAGCTTGATTGCTAGCGGGAGAACGCCGCTCGGAGATACGCAGTATTTT. Its translation: CASSLIASGRTPLGDTQYF. The full variable domain, in which reference TRBV5-1 and TRBJ2-3 provide the parts outside the CDR3, is KAGVTQTPRYLIKTRGQQVTLSCSPISGHRSVSWYQQTPGQGLQFLFEYFSETQRNKGNFPGRFSGRQFSNSRSEMNVSTLELGDSALYLCASSLIASGRTPLGDTQYFGPGTRLTVL.

The CDR3 DNA reads TGTGCCAGCAGCTTAGGAGTGCGGGGGGAATCCTACGAGCAGTACTTC. Its translation is CASSLGVRGESYEQYF. The gene calls are TRBV11-2 and TRBJ2-7; 8 positions agree with TRBD2. This CDR3 spans 16 amino acids. Germline CDR1 reads SGHAT; CDR2 reads FQNNGV. With V trimmed by 1 base and J by 1 base, 6 bases remained unmatched.

V is TRBV5-4 and J is TRBJ2-7; TRBD2 matches at 10 bases. V gave up 7 bases and J gave up 5 bases; unmatched junction bases: 9. The CDR3 spans 14 residues. Germline values: CDR1 SGHNT, CDR2 YYREEE (reference sequence). In DNA, the CDR3 is TGTGCCAGCGGACGAGCGGGAGGGCCCGACGAGCAGTACTTC. Its translation: CASGRAGGPDEQYF.

Points on this clone: Sequence at one end of the junction differs from germline and may be a read error. This chain joins TRBV7-7 and TRBJ2-5; 11 positions match TRBD1. Per the germline V gene, CDR1 is SSHAT and CDR2 is FNYEAQ (reference sequence). The CDR3 contains 15 residues. The CDR3 nucleotides read TGTGCTAGCAGCTCGGACAGGGGGCTGAAAGAGACCCAGTACTTC. Protein: CASSSDRGLKETQYF.

The chain recombines TRBV7-2 with TRBJ2-2; a weak D match, TRBD2 (5 bases). Deletions cut 7 bases from V and 6 bases from J, with 12 bases between. CDR3 length: 13 residues. Germline V gene data show CDR1 as SGHTA and CDR2 as FQGNSA. The CDR3 loop is CASTVSGSGELFF. The DNA of the CDR3 is TGTGCCAGCACCGTTTCGGGGTCCGGGGAGCTGTTTTTT.

This clone was picked up one time. The chain uses TRBV6-6 and TRBJ2-1, with D perhaps matching TRBD1 or TRBD2 (5 bases each). This CDR3 spans 15 amino acids. Germline V gene data show CDR1 as MNHNY and CDR2 as SVGAGI (reference sequence). Trimming cost V 4 bases and J 6 bases, with 16 bases left between them. CDR3 loop: CASSLAGTPSNEQFF. The CDR3 DNA is TGTGCCAGCAGTTTGGCCGGGACCCCGAGCAATGAGCAGTTCTTC.

The chain employs TRBV7-6 and TRBJ2-5; 13 nucleotides align to TRBD2. With 6 bases clipped from V and 2 bases from J, the junction kept 6 bases outside the gene matches. Germline V gene sequence: CDR1 SGHVS, CDR2 FNYEAQ. This CDR3 comprises 16 residues. CDR3 region: CASSYWTSGGQETQYF. CDR3 DNA sequence: TGTGCCAGCAGTTACTGGACTAGCGGGGGACAAGAGACCCAGTACTTC. Full variable domain (remainder filled in from reference TRBV7-6 and TRBJ2-5): GAGVSQSPRYKVTKRGQDVALRCDPISGHVSLYWYRQALGQGPEFLTYFNYEAQQDKSGLPNDRFSAERPEGSISTLTIQRTEQRDSAMYRCASSYWTSGGQETQYFGPGTRLLVL.

J is TRBJ2-5 and V is TRBV9; D possibly uses TRBD1 or TRBD2 (5 bases each). The CDR3 is made up of 14 amino acids. V was trimmed by 0 bases and J by 4 bases, leaving 10 bases between them. Germline CDR1 is SGDLS and CDR2 is YYNGEE. Written as DNA, the CDR3 is TGTGCCAGCAGCGTAGGGGGGAGTGGAGAGACCCAGTACTTC. Translating it yields CASSVGGSGETQYF.

The rearrangement uses TRBV19 and TRBJ2-7; D call uncertain. CDR1 is LNHDA, CDR2 SQIVND, per germline (reference sequence). Trimming removed 8 bases from V and 6 bases from J, with 17 bases in between. This CDR3 has 13 amino acids. CDR3 sequence reads: CASSDGIYVEQYF. The DNA of the CDR3 is TGTGCCAGTTCCGACGGCATCTATGTCGAGCAGTACTTC.

V usage is TRBV27 and J usage is TRBJ2-2; TRBD2 aligns across 9 bases. Germline V gene sequence: CDR1 MNHEY, CDR2 SMNVEV (reference sequence). V was pared by 3 bases and J by 9 bases, with 5 bases of the junction left unmatched. The CDR3 contains 14 residues. The CDR3 loop is CASSLGLARRELFF. DNA for the CDR3: TGTGCCAGCAGTTTGGGACTAGCTAGGAGGGAGCTGTTTTTT.

About this clone itself: This sample also contains other DNA sequences that code for the same CDR3. The chain joins TRBV27 to TRBJ2-7; D gene unclear. There are 13 residues in the CDR3. Germline assignment: CDR1 MNHEY and CDR2 SMNVEV (reference sequence). Trimming left V 2 bases short and J 3 bases short, with 8 bases between. DNA of the CDR3: TGTGCCAGCAGTTTAGGGCCGTTCTACGAGCAGTACTTC. It encodes CASSLGPFYEQYF.

This clone was seen a handful of times. The chain combines TRBV9 with TRBJ1-3; D call uncertain. This CDR3 region has 12 residues. From germline, CDR1 is SGDLS and CDR2 YYNGEE. The germline V and J ends were trimmed by 6 bases and 2 bases, with 6 bases remaining between them. The CDR3 loop is CASMGTGNTIYF. CDR3 in DNA: TGTGCCAGCATGGGGACTGGAAACACCATATATTTT. Complete variable domain (other parts from reference TRBV9 and TRBJ1-3): DSGVTQTPKHLITATGQRVTLRCSPRSGDLSVYWYQQSLDQGLQFLIQYYNGEERAKGNILERFSAQQFPDLHSELNLSSLELGDSALYFCASMGTGNTIYFGEGSWLTVV.

The DNA of the CDR3 is TGTGCCAGCAGTCTTGACAGGAACACTGAAGCTTTCTTT. Translated: CASSLDRNTEAFF. V is TRBV2 and J is TRBJ1-1; weak D call: TRBD1 (5 bases). Trimming removed 5 bases at V and 1 base at J, with 8 bases between. The germline V gene has CDR1 SNHLY and CDR2 FYNNEI. This CDR3 has 13 amino acids. The full variable domain, rest sourced from reference TRBV2 and TRBJ1-1, is EPEVTQTPSHQVTQMGQEVILRCVPISNHLYFYWYRQILGQKVEFLVSFYNNEISEKSEIFDDQFSVERPDGSNFTLKIRSTKLEDSAMYFCASSLDRNTEAFFGQGTRLTVV.

The J gene is TRBJ1-3, the V gene TRBV6-6; the D is unclear. The CDR3 contains 16 residues. V was trimmed by 0 bases and J by 0 bases, leaving 9 bases between them. CDR1 is MNHNY and CDR2 is SVGAGI in the germline V gene (reference sequence). The CDR3 here is CASSYSPGRSGNTIYF. DNA for the CDR3: TGTGCCAGCAGTTACTCGCCAGGACGCTCTGGAAACACCATATATTTT.